This TCR beta chain appears in the sequencing data of a study of blood T cell repertoires in COVID-19. The wider study: Sites in the United States, Italy and Spain provided acute and convalescent COVID-19 samples. Sources were T cells, B-cell-depleted T cells, or PBMCs; the material itself was cDNA or gDNA.

Original analysis: Amplification from reference gene primers served as the basis for estimated nucleated cell counts. Sequencing used immunoSEQ multiplex PCR; TCRdb keeps in-frame clones, though not all of them. That table is the source of V, J and clone size, and D and trimming were worked out from the DNA. The sample yields about 220,000 clones, around 81% seen once. Germline V gene sequence: CDR1 SGHTA, CDR2 FQGNSA. The ends were cut back, 2 bases at V and 3 bases at J, with 8 bases in the middle. The CDR3 covers 14 residues. The sequence was obtained from a human donor in a cohort sampled during active COVID-19. The specimen was peripheral blood. V usage is TRBV7-2 and J usage is TRBJ2-1, with D possibly TRBD2 on 5 matching bases. CDR3 sequence: CASSLNGNYNEQFF. Here the CDR3 DNA reads TGTGCCAGCAGCTTAAACGGGAACTACAATGAGCAGTTCTTC.